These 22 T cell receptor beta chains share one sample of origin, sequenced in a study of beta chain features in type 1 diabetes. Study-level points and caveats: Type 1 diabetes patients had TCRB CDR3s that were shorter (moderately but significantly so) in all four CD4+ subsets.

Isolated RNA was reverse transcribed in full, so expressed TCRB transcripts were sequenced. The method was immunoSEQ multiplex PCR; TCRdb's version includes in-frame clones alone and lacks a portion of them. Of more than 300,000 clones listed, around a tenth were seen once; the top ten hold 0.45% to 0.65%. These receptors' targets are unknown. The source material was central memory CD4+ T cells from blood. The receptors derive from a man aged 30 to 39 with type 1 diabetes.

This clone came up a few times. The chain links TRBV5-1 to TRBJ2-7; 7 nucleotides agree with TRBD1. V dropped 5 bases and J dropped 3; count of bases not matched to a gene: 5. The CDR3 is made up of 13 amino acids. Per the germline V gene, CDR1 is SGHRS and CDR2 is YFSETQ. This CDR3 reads CASRPGQFYEQYF. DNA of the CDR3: TGCGCCAGCAGGCCGGGACAGTTCTACGAGCAGTACTTC.

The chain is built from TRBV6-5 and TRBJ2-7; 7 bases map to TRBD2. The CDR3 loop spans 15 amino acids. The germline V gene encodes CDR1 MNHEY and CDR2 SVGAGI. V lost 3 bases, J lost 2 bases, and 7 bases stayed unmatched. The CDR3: CASSYSASGTYEQYF. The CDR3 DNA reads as TGTGCCAGCAGTTATTCGGCTAGCGGAACCTACGAGCAGTACTTC.

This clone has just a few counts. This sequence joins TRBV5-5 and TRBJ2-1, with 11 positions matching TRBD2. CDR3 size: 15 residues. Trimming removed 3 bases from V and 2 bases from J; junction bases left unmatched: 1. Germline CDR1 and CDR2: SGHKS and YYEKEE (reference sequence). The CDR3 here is CASSSSGRPYNEQFF. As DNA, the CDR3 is TGTGCCAGCAGCTCTAGCGGGAGGCCCTACAATGAGCAGTTCTTC.

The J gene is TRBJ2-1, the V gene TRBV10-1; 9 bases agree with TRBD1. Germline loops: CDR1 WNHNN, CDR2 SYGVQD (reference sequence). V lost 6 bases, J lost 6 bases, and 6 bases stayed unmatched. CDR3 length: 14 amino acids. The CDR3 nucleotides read TGCGCCAGCAGGCCGGGACAGGGTGTCAATGAGCAGTTCTTC. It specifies CASRPGQGVNEQFF.

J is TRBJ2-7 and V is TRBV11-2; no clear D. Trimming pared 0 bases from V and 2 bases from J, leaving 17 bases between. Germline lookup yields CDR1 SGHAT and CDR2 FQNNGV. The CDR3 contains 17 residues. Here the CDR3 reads CASSLDPGGIGTYEQYF. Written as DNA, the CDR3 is TGTGCCAGCAGCTTAGACCCCGGTGGGATAGGGACCTACGAGCAGTACTTC.

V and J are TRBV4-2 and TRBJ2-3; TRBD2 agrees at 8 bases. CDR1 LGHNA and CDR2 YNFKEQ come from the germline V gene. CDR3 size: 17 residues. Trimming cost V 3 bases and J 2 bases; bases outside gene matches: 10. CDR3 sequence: CASSQGAGGLDTDTQYF. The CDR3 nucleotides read TGTGCCAGCAGCCAGGGTGCGGGAGGCCTAGACACAGATACGCAGTATTTT.

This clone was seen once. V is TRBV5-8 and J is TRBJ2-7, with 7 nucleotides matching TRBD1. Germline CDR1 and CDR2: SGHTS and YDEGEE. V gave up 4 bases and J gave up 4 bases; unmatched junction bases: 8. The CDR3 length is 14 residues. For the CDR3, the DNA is TGTGCCAGCAGCACCGGACAGGTGGTTTACGAGCAGTACTTC. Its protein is CASSTGQVVYEQYF.

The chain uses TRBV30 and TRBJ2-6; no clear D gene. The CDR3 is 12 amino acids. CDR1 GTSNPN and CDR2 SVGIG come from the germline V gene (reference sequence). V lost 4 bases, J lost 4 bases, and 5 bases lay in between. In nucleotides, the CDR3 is TGTGCCTGGACCTCCGGGGCCAACGTCCTGACTTTC. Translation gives CAWTSGANVLTF.

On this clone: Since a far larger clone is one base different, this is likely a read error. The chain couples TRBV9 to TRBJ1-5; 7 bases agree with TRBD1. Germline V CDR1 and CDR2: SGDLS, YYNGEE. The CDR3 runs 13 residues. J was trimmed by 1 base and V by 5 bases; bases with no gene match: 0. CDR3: CASRGQSNQPQHF. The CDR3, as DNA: TGTGCCAGCAGGGGACAGAGCAATCAGCCCCAGCATTTT.

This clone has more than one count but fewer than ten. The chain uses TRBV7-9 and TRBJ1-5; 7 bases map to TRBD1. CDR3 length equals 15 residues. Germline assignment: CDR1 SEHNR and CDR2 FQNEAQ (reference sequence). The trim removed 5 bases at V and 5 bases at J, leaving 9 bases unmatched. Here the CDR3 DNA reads TGTGCCAGCAGCCAAGGACAGGCAAGCGATCAGCCCCAGCATTTT. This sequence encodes CASSQGQASDQPQHF.

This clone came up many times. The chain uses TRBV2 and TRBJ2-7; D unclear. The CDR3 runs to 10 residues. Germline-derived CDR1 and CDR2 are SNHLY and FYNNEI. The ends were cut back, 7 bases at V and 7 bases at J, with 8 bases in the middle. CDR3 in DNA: TGTGCCAGCAAGCTGGAGGAGCAGTACTTC. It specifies CASKLEEQYF.

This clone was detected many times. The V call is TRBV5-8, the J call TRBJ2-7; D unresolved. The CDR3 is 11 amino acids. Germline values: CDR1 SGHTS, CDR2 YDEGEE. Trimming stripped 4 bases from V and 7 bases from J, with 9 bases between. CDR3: CASSPLVEQYF. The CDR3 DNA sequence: TGTGCCAGCAGCCCTCTAGTGGAGCAGTACTTC.

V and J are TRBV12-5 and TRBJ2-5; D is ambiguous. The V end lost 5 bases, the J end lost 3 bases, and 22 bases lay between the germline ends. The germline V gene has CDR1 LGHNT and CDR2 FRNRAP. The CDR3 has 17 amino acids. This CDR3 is CASGHRAHQIREETQYF. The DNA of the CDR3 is TGTGCTAGTGGTCACCGGGCGCACCAGATCAGAGAAGAGACCCAGTACTTC.

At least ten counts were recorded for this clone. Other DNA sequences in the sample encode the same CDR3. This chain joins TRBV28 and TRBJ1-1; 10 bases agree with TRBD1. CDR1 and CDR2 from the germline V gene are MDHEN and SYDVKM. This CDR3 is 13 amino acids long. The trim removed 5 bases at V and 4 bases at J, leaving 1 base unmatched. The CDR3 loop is CASSRTGGTEAFF. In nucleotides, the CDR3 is TGTGCCAGCAGTAGGACAGGGGGCACTGAAGCTTTCTTT.

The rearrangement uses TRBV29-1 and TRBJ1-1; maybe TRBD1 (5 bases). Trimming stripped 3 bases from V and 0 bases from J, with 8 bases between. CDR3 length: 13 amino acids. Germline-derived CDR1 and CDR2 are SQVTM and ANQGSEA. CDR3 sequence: CSVDTGVNTEAFF. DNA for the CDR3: TGCAGCGTTGATACAGGAGTGAACACTGAAGCTTTCTTT.

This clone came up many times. The CDR3 nucleotides read TGTGCCATCAGTGAACCAATCGGACAGGGGAACACTGAAGCTTTCTTT. It yields the protein CAISEPIGQGNTEAFF. The chain is built from TRBV10-3 and TRBJ1-1; 8 nucleotides agree with TRBD1. This CDR3 contains 16 residues. Looked up from germline, CDR1 is ENHRY and CDR2 is SYGVKD. V trimming: 3 bases; J trimming: 1 base; junction bases outside the gene matches: 7.

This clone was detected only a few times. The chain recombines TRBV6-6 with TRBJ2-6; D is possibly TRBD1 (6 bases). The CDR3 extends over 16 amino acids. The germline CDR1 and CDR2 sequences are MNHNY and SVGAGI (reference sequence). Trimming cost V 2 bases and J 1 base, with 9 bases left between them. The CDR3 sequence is CASSYGTTSGANVLTF. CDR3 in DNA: TGTGCCAGCAGTTACGGGACAACTTCTGGGGCCAACGTCCTGACTTTC.

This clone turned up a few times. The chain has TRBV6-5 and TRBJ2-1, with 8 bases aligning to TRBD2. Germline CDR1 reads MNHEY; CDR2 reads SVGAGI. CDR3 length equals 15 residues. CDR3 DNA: TGTGCTTCAACTTTTGCGAGCGGGAGTAACAATGAGCAGTTCTTC. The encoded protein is CASTFASGSNNEQFF.

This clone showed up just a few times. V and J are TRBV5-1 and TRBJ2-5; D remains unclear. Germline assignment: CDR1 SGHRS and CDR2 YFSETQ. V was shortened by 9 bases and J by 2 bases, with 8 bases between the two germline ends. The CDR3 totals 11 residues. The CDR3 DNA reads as TGCGCCAACAACCCACAAGAGACCCAGTACTTC. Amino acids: CANNPQETQYF.

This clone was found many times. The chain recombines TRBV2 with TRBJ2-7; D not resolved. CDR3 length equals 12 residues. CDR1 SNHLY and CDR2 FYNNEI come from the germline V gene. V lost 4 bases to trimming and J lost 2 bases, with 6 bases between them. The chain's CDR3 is CASSAMPYEQYF. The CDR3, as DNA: TGTGCCAGCAGTGCCATGCCCTACGAGCAGTACTTC.

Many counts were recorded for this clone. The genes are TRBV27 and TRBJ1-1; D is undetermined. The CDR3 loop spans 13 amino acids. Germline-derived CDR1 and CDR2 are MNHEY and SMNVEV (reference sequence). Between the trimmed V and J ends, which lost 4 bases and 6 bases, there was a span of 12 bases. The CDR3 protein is CASSSIVNAEAFF. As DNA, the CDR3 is TGTGCCAGCAGTTCGATAGTAAACGCTGAAGCTTTCTTT.

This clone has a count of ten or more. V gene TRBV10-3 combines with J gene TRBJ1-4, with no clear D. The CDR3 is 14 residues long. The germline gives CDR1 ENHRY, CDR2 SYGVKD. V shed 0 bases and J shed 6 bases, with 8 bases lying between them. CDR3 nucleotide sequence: TGTGCCATCAGTGAGTCGGTGAGGCATGAAAAACTGTTTTTT. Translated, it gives CAISESVRHEKLFF.